This T cell receptor beta chain was recorded in a study of cytomegalovirus exposure and HLA in healthy donors. CDR1 SGHRS and CDR2 YFSETQ come from the germline V gene. The length of the CDR3 is 14 residues. The junction had 2 bases not matched to a gene; V was cut back by 3 bases and J by 0 bases. 60 Vbeta and 13 Jbeta primers were used in PCR. This table comes from immunoSEQ multiplex PCR, and its TCRdb copy is limited to in-frame clones, with some not included. The data contain 200,000 or so clones, around 87% of them singletons. Study results and limitations: In a later analysis, across HLA loci, associated TCR counts were highest for DRB1, lowest for HLA-C. Accurate predictions that matched the HLA-A and HLA-B alleles of most subjects were reportedly made from TCR beta sequences. Analysis performed later found roughly 18,000 TCR beta sequences associated with HLA alleles at 0.05 false discovery rate. One variant, a missense change in DCLRE1C, was linked in a later analysis to TCR beta V- and J-gene trimming.

Comments on this clone: Its specificity is unknown.

The material sequenced was PBMCs. This TCR was recovered from a man aged 30-40 years in good health and CMV-seronegative. The chain has TRBV5-1 and TRBJ2-7; 8 nucleotides match TRBD1. The CDR3 DNA reads as TGCGCCAGCAGCTCCGGGACAGGCTCCTACGAGCAGTACTTC. As protein: CASSSGTGSYEQYF.